What follows are 5 T cell receptor beta chains derived from one specimen sequenced in a study of blood T cell repertoires in COVID-19. Profiling relied on immunoSEQ multiplex PCR, and the TCRdb table lists in-frame clones only, not all of them. In the table there are 250,000 to 350,000 clones, 88% of which are singletons. Sequenced input: PBMCs or T cells enriched from blood (not recorded which). All receptors come from a woman aged 45-65 years who had recovered from COVID-19.

On this clone itself: Sequence at one end of the junction differs from germline and may be a read error. The V call is TRBV7-7, the J call TRBJ2-1; 10 bases agree with TRBD1. CDR1 and CDR2 from the germline V gene are SSHAT and FNYEAQ (reference sequence). This CDR3 has 17 amino acids. The CDR3 loop reads CASSLVSPGQGINEQFF. The CDR3 DNA sequence: TGTGCTAGCAGCTTAGTAAGTCCGGGACAGGGGATCAATGAGCAGTTCTTC.

The J gene is TRBJ1-2, the V gene TRBV19, with 8 bases fitting TRBD1. CDR1 is LNHDA and CDR2 is SQIVND in the germline V gene (reference sequence). Losses at the gene ends were 7 bases for V and 7 bases for J; bases not matched to a gene: 5. The CDR3 consists of 12 residues. As DNA, the CDR3 is TGTGCCAGTAAGGACAGGGTGATTGGCTACACCTTC. Its protein product is CASKDRVIGYTF.

This clone was observed once. The chain uses TRBV6-1 and TRBJ2-5, with D possibly matching TRBD1 (6 bases). Germline loops: CDR1 MNHNS, CDR2 SASEGT. This CDR3 has 13 residues. V lost 3 bases to trimming and J lost 5 bases, with 10 bases between them. The CDR3 sequence is CASSDRGSETQYF. CDR3 bases: TGTGCCAGCAGTGACAGGGGCAGCGAGACCCAGTACTTC.

The V gene is TRBV5-1, the J gene TRBJ2-1, with 15 bases matching TRBD2. This CDR3 has 18 residues. CDR1 and CDR2 (germline): SGHRS, YFSETQ. The ends lost 2 bases at V and 0 bases at J; junction bases unmatched: 3. This chain's CDR3 is CASSFGTSGGSSYNEQFF. As DNA, the CDR3 is TGCGCCAGCAGCTTCGGGACTAGCGGGGGGAGCTCCTACAATGAGCAGTTCTTC.

The gene calls are TRBV5-1 and TRBJ2-1; 9 nucleotides align to TRBD1. Germline V CDR1 and CDR2: SGHRS, YFSETQ. V dropped 4 bases and J dropped 4; count of bases not matched to a gene: 15. The CDR3 runs to 18 residues. CDR3 DNA: TGCGCCAGCAGCCCACCCCCCCAAGGACAGGGGAGGTACAATGAGCAGTTCTTC. This encodes CASSPPPQGQGRYNEQFF.